A single sample gave rise to the 3 T cell receptor beta chains below, sequenced in a study of cytomegalovirus exposure and HLA in healthy donors (dated by TCRdb to 2017 to 2019). Library preparation was by the immunoSEQ multiplex PCR assay. A mixture of 60 forward primers for TCR Vbeta segments and 13 reverse primers for TCR Jbeta segments was used in the multiplex PCR. TCRdb obtained this table from immuneACCESS and retained in-frame rearrangements with V and J assigned. These tables miss some clones; where compared with another copy, unresolved V genes account for less than half of the shortfall, and the remainder is unexplained. The record for this sample contains tens of thousands of clones. The top ten clonotypes cover about 1.1% of the sample. Sequenced: PBMCs. The receptors shown here come from a woman aged 25 to 39 in good health and CMV-seronegative.

The V gene is TRBV6-5, the J gene TRBJ1-1; 9 nucleotides match TRBD1. This CDR3 spans 16 amino acids. V dropped 2 bases and J dropped 3; count of bases not matched to a gene: 7. The V gene's germline CDR1 is MNHEY and CDR2 SVGAGI. CDR3 bases: TGTGCCAGCAGTTACCTCGGGACAGGGCTGGACACTGAAGCTTTCTTT. This sequence encodes CASSYLGTGLDTEAFF.

The rearrangement links TRBV5-1 to TRBJ2-1; 13 bases fit TRBD2. The ends lost 2 bases at V and 5 bases at J; junction bases unmatched: 4. CDR3 length equals 16 residues. The germline V gene encodes CDR1 SGHRS and CDR2 YFSETQ. The DNA of the CDR3 is TGCGCCAGCAGCTTCTCCGGGACTAGCGGGAACAATGAGCAGTTCTTC. This codes for CASSFSGTSGNNEQFF.

The chain uses TRBV2 and TRBJ1-2; 8 nucleotides line up with TRBD1. Germline V gene sequence: CDR1 SNHLY, CDR2 FYNNEI. V shed 6 bases, J shed 0 bases, and the junction held 6 bases outside the gene matches. The CDR3 runs to 15 residues. The CDR3 DNA reads TGTGCCAGCAGCCTTGGGACAGGACCTAACTATGGCTACACCTTC. Amino acid sequence: CASSLGTGPNYGYTF.